The rows below give T cell receptor beta chains drawn from one sample of a study of T cells in Graves' hyperthyroidism and ophthalmopathy. MiXCR, run by TCRdb on the multiplex PCR reads, gives a single entry per CDR3 protein. This table has 210,000 or so distinct CDR3 sequences, approximately 17% appearing once. The specimen sequenced was blood. These receptors were obtained from a man aged 50-60 years with Graves' hyperthyroidism. CDR3s include the opening cysteine and the closing phenylalanine or tryptophan. The D gene is left open where the match is weak. The size entry is marked missing in some rows and otherwise reads once, few, many or a size class.

J gene: TRBJ1-4; CDR3 length: 14; V gene: TRBV7-9; clone size: -; D gene: TRBD1; CDR3 protein: CASSFRDRGEKLFF; CDR3 DNA: TGTGCCAGCAGCTTCCGGGACAGGGGTGAAAAACTGTTTTTT
J gene: TRBJ2-5; CDR3 length: 13; V gene: TRBV11-2; clone size: few; D gene: -; CDR3 protein: CASSLRPGGTQYF; CDR3 DNA: TGTGCCAGCAGCTTAAGGCCAGGTGGGACCCAGTACTTC
J gene: TRBJ2-3; CDR3 length: 15; V gene: TRBV18; clone size: many; D gene: TRBD1; CDR3 protein: CASSPIEGAADTQYF; CDR3 DNA: TGTGCCAGCTCACCGATAGAGGGGGCAGCAGATACGCAGTATTTT
J gene: TRBJ2-7; CDR3 length: 16; V gene: TRBV11-1; clone size: -; D gene: -; CDR3 protein: CASSQGLRTGSYEQYF; CDR3 DNA: TGTGCCAGCAGCCAGGGCCTCCGGACGGGATCCTACGAGCAGTACTTC
J gene: TRBJ1-1; CDR3 length: 13; V gene: TRBV2; clone size: many; D gene: -; CDR3 protein: CASSEERDTEAFF; CDR3 DNA: TGTGCCAGCAGTGAAGAACGGGACACTGAAGCTTTCTTT
J gene: TRBJ2-2; CDR3 length: 16; V gene: TRBV24-1; clone size: many; D gene: -; CDR3 protein: CATSDLPGVNTGELFF; CDR3 DNA: TGTGCCACCAGTGACCTTCCAGGGGTGAACACCGGGGAGCTGTTTTTT
J gene: TRBJ1-4; CDR3 length: 14; V gene: TRBV7-9; clone size: many; D gene: -; CDR3 protein: CASSFPGVNEKLFF; CDR3 DNA: TGTGCCAGCAGCTTTCCCGGAGTTAATGAAAAACTGTTTTTT
J gene: TRBJ2-5; CDR3 length: 15; V gene: TRBV18; clone size: many; D gene: TRBD1; CDR3 protein: CASSPPSGQGETQYF; CDR3 DNA: TGTGCCAGCTCACCACCCTCGGGACAGGGAGAGACCCAGTACTTC
J gene: TRBJ2-7; CDR3 length: 14; V gene: TRBV5-1; clone size: many; D gene: TRBD2; CDR3 protein: CASSLTAGGGEQYF; CDR3 DNA: TGCGCCAGCAGCTTGACAGCGGGAGGTGGGGAGCAGTACTTC
J gene: TRBJ2-1; CDR3 length: 17; V gene: TRBV4-1; clone size: few; D gene: TRBD2; CDR3 protein: CASSQRRLAGGDNEQFF; CDR3 DNA: TGCGCCAGCAGCCAACGCCGACTAGCGGGAGGGGACAATGAGCAGTTCTTC
J gene: TRBJ1-4; CDR3 length: 13; V gene: TRBV12-3/TRBV12-4; clone size: many; D gene: -; CDR3 protein: CASSLAGNEKLFF; CDR3 DNA: TGTGCCAGCAGTTTAGCGGGTAACGAAAAACTGTTTTTT
J gene: TRBJ1-1; CDR3 length: 11; V gene: TRBV3-1; clone size: many; D gene: TRBD1; CDR3 protein: CASKRDSEAFF; CDR3 DNA: TGTGCCAGCAAAAGGGACAGTGAAGCTTTCTTT
J gene: TRBJ1-1; CDR3 length: 14; V gene: TRBV5-1; clone size: many; D gene: -; CDR3 protein: CASRILQGSTEAFF; CDR3 DNA: TGCGCCAGCAGAATCCTCCAGGGAAGTACTGAAGCTTTCTTT
J gene: TRBJ2-1; CDR3 length: 12; V gene: TRBV24-1; clone size: many; D gene: -; CDR3 protein: CAARGRGVEQFF; CDR3 DNA: TGTGCCGCCAGGGGGAGGGGGGTTGAGCAGTTCTTC
J gene: TRBJ1-3; CDR3 length: 14; V gene: TRBV29-1; clone size: -; D gene: -; CDR3 protein: CSVKGSYSGNTIYF; CDR3 DNA: TGCAGCGTCAAAGGGTCATACTCTGGAAACACCATATATTTT
J gene: TRBJ2-1; CDR3 length: 13; V gene: TRBV12-3/TRBV12-4; clone size: few; D gene: -; CDR3 protein: CASSPWAPNEQFF; CDR3 DNA: TGTGCCAGCAGCCCCTGGGCGCCCAATGAGCAGTTCTTC
J gene: TRBJ2-1; CDR3 length: 12; V gene: TRBV28; clone size: many; D gene: -; CDR3 protein: CASSLVFNEQFF; CDR3 DNA: TGTGCCAGCAGTTTAGTGTTCAATGAGCAGTTCTTC
J gene: TRBJ2-7; CDR3 length: 15; V gene: TRBV5-5; clone size: -; D gene: -; CDR3 protein: CASSPWGAGTYEQYF; CDR3 DNA: TGTGCCAGCAGCCCTTGGGGGGCAGGGACCTACGAGCAGTACTTC
J gene: TRBJ2-7; CDR3 length: 15; V gene: TRBV6-1; clone size: -; D gene: -; CDR3 protein: CASKLYGRGTYEQYF; CDR3 DNA: TGTGCCAGCAAACTTTACGGCAGGGGAACCTACGAGCAGTACTTC
J gene: TRBJ2-7; CDR3 length: 16; V gene: TRBV5-1; clone size: few; D gene: TRBD2; CDR3 protein: CASSLWGLAGDDEQYF; CDR3 DNA: TGCGCCAGCAGCTTGTGGGGACTAGCGGGAGACGACGAGCAGTACTTC
J gene: TRBJ1-2; CDR3 length: 13; V gene: TRBV19; clone size: few; D gene: -; CDR3 protein: CASSTRENYGYTF; CDR3 DNA: TGTGCCAGTAGTACCAGGGAGAACTATGGCTACACCTTC
J gene: TRBJ2-1; CDR3 length: 13; V gene: TRBV5-1; clone size: few; D gene: -; CDR3 protein: CASSLGWGNEQFF; CDR3 DNA: TGCGCCAGCAGCTTGGGATGGGGAAATGAGCAGTTCTTC
J gene: TRBJ2-3; CDR3 length: 14; V gene: TRBV2; clone size: many; D gene: -; CDR3 protein: CASSGRTRTDTQYF; CDR3 DNA: TGTGCCAGCAGTGGCCGGACGAGGACAGATACGCAGTATTTT
J gene: TRBJ2-2; CDR3 length: 22; V gene: TRBV4-1; clone size: -; D gene: TRBD2; CDR3 protein: CASSQLRLAGPGGPENTGELFF; CDR3 DNA: TGCGCCAGCAGCCAGCTGAGACTAGCGGGACCCGGCGGCCCCGAGAACACCGGGGAGCTGTTTTTT
J gene: TRBJ2-2; CDR3 length: 14; V gene: TRBV7-7; clone size: -; D gene: -; CDR3 protein: CASSPVFSTGELFF; CDR3 DNA: TGTGCTAGCAGCCCGGTTTTCTCGACCGGGGAGCTGTTTTTT
J gene: TRBJ2-1; CDR3 length: 16; V gene: TRBV15; clone size: few; D gene: -; CDR3 protein: CATSRERPGSYNEQFF; CDR3 DNA: TGTGCCACCAGCAGGGAGCGTCCGGGGTCATACAATGAGCAGTTCTTC
J gene: TRBJ2-3; CDR3 length: 12; V gene: TRBV6-1; clone size: few; D gene: -; CDR3 protein: CASSEGYDTQYF; CDR3 DNA: TGTGCCAGCAGTGAAGGCTATGATACGCAGTATTTT